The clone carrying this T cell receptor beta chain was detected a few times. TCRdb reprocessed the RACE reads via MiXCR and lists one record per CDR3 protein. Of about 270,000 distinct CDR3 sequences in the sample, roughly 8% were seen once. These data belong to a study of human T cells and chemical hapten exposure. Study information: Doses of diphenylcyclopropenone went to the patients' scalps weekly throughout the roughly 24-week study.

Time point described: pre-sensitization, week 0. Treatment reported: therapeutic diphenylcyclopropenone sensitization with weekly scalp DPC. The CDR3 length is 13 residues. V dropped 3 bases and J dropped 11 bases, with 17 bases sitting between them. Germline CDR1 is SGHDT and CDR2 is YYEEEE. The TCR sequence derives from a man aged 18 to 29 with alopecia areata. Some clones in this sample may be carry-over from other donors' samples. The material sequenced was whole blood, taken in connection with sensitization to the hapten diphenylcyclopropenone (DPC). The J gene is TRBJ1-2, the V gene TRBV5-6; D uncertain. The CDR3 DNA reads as TGTGCCAGCAGCTCCGAGCCGTTGACATTTTACACCTTC. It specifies CASSSEPLTFYTF.